This T cell receptor beta chain was identified in a study of tumor-infiltrating lymphocytes in localized non-small cell lung cancer (dated by TCRdb to the early 2020s). About the study as a whole: Several histologies were represented in the cohort, which also included both smokers and never-smokers as well as patients whose samples were collected after neoadjuvant chemotherapy. The overall ICON cohort was composed of about 150 surgical patients with localized non-small cell lung cancer whose tumors were resected. Each patient contributed resected tumor tissue and uninvolved lung tissue from the same patient, described as non-adjacent to the tumor. Alongside flow cytometry, multiplex immunofluorescence, RNA-seq, exome sequencing and proteomics, TCR sequencing was applied to the same patients as one of several integrated assays. For 45 to 70 patients, immunoSEQ T-cell fraction was compared between paired tumor and uninvolved lung. The paper's findings and limits, for the study overall: TCRbeta sequencing supported higher T cell infiltration in tumors than in uninvolved lung tissue, consistent with immunofluorescence CD3 counts. Assay coverage differed among patients according to how much tissue was available, so only a subset of the cohort had TCR sequencing. The TCR-derived T-cell fraction showed no difference between the flow cytometry-defined immunotypes IM1 (good prognosis) and IM2 (poor prognosis). Because different assays used different pieces of the same tissue, technical variation could not be distinguished from intratumor heterogeneity.

V is reduced by 0 bases and J by 10 bases, leaving a spacing of 12 bases between them. CDR1 and CDR2 are read off the germline V gene as SGHTA and FQGNSA. The CDR3 runs 13 residues from the cysteine to the phenylalanine. Only CDR3 DNA is held: 39 bases, read in frame from base 1. The T-cell fraction in tumor and uninvolved lung tissue was provided by TCR sequencing with the immunoSEQ assay. Per the source publication's procedure: For survival analysis, patients were divided into high (upper tertile) and low (lower two tertiles) T-cell fraction groups, which were compared by log-rank test. Paired tumor versus uninvolved lung differences in T-cell fraction were tested with a signed-rank test. Imported from immuneACCESS, the table was reduced by TCRdb to in-frame sequences with V and J called. These copies leave out some clones; in studies compared against another copy, an unresolved V gene accounts for under half, and the cause of the remainder is not known. The V and J calls and the clone size are those of that table, but D and trimming were determined from the DNA. The sample yields several thousand clones; 65% to 85% were counted once. The top ten constitute around 9.8% of the sample.

The first patient joined ICON in the first half of 2016, and enrollment wrapped up when the last patient was enrolled in September 2018. Fresh tumor and matched uninvolved tissue for in-depth immune analyses, including TCR sequencing, were collected from a subcohort of approximately 81 patients. TCR sequencing was performed on DNA isolated from bulk tissue, without cell sorting. Concerning this clone itself: Its cognate antigen has yet to be identified. One base away there is no much larger clone; base qualities are not given.

Recombination connected TRBV7-2 to TRBJ1-1; possibly the D gene is TRBD1, per 5 matching bases. The receptor comes from a human donor with non-small cell lung cancer. The specimen was uninvolved lung tissue not adjacent to the tumor. At the DNA level, the sequence is TGTGCCAGCAGCTTAGCGTCATTGGGGGGAGCTTTCTTT. Translated, this gives CASSLASLGGAFF.